A single sample gave rise to the 4 T cell receptor beta chains below, sequenced in a study of T cell changes during pregnancy in multiple sclerosis. Sequencing was performed with immunoSEQ multiplex PCR; in TCRdb, only in-frame clones are kept and a portion is missing. The table shows 90,000 to 150,000 clones, with approximately 93% occurring only once. Here the sequenced sample was peripheral blood, taken before pregnancy. The source of these receptors is a female donor with multiple sclerosis, enrolled in a pregnancy study.

V gene TRBV16 combines with J gene TRBJ1-5, with 8 bases identical to TRBD1. V was clipped by 4 bases and J by 4 bases; unmatched bases: 3. There are 14 residues in the CDR3. Looked up from germline, CDR1 is KGHSY and CDR2 is FQNENV. CDR3 amino acids: CASSRRDRNQPQHF. CDR3 nucleotide sequence: TGTGCCAGCAGCCGGCGGGACAGGAATCAGCCCCAGCATTTT.

As DNA, the CDR3 is TGTGCCAGCAGTTGGAGAGGGTATGGTCAGCCCCAGCATTTT. Translation: CASSWRGYGQPQHF. The rearrangement joins TRBV28 to TRBJ1-5, with D hard to call. The CDR3 covers 14 residues. V was trimmed by 4 bases and J by 6 bases, leaving 13 bases between them. In germline, CDR1 is MDHEN, CDR2 SYDVKM.

V and J are TRBV6-1 and TRBJ1-2, with D tentatively TRBD1 (5 bases). CDR1 MNHNS and CDR2 SASEGT come from the germline V gene. This CDR3 contains 15 residues. V lost 0 bases and J 12 bases, leaving 20 bases between the germline ends. For the CDR3, the DNA is TGTGCCAGCAGTGAAGCCGGGGGTCGGTTATGGGAGGACACCTTC. Protein product: CASSEAGGRLWEDTF.

In its sample, this clone was seen once. The chain links TRBV4-2 to TRBJ2-1; TRBD2 aligns across 8 bases. Germline V CDR1 and CDR2: LGHNA, YNFKEQ. The CDR3 runs 14 residues. The V and J ends lost 3 bases and 3 bases, in that order; junction bases with no gene match: 1. For the CDR3, the DNA is TGTGCCAGCAGCCAGAGCGGGAGCTACAATGAGCAGTTCTTC. Amino acids: CASSQSGSYNEQFF.